These 21 T cell receptor beta chains share one sample of origin, sequenced in a study of blood T cell repertoires in COVID-19. The protocol was immunoSEQ multiplex PCR, while the TCRdb copy is restricted to in-frame clones and leaves out a portion. Among approximately 200,000 clones, 85% were seen once, and the ten largest hold over 0.95%. Sequencing input: peripheral blood. The receptors here all came from a man aged 35 to 55 with acute or convalescent COVID-19.

This clone was observed once. This chain joins TRBV10-3 and TRBJ2-3; D is possibly TRBD2 (7 bases). V gave up 8 bases and J gave up 2 bases, with 14 bases separating them. The V gene's germline CDR1 is ENHRY and CDR2 SYGVKD. The CDR3 extends over 14 amino acids. The CDR3 protein is CAIGAGALTDTQYF. In DNA, the CDR3 is TGTGCCATCGGGGCGGGGGCCCTCACAGATACGCAGTATTTT.

This chain links TRBV7-9 with TRBJ1-6; the match to TRBD1 covers 7 bases. Germline lookup yields CDR1 SEHNR and CDR2 FQNEAQ (reference sequence). J lost 7 bases, V lost 1 base, and 4 bases had no gene match. This CDR3 is 15 amino acids long. Written as DNA, the CDR3 is TGTGCCAGCAGCTTAGACAGGGGTCCAAATTCACCCCTCCACTTT. It specifies CASSLDRGPNSPLHF. The variable domain in full, completed from reference TRBV7-9 and TRBJ1-6, reads DTGVSQNPRHKITKRGQNVTFRCDPISEHNRLYWYRQTLGQGPEFLTYFQNEAQLEKSRLLSDRFSAERPKGSFSTLEIQRTEQGDSAMYLCASSLDRGPNSPLHFGNGTRLTVT.

The chain combines TRBV29-1 with TRBJ1-2, with a weak D call TRBD1 (5 bases). CDR1 SQVTM and CDR2 ANQGSEA come from the germline V gene. With 6 bases removed from V and 2 bases from J, the gap between germline ends came to 10 bases. The CDR3 contains 12 residues. The CDR3 DNA reads TGCAGCGTCCCCCGGGGGAACTATGGCTACACCTTC. Its protein product is CSVPRGNYGYTF.

The CDR3 region has the DNA TGTGCCTGGATACGTGGCCTAGACTATGGCTACACCTTC. Translated: CAWIRGLDYGYTF. The chain carries TRBV30 and TRBJ1-2; no reliable D call. CDR3 length equals 13 residues. CDR1 and CDR2 (germline): GTSNPN, SVGIG (reference sequence). Trimming shortened V by 4 bases and J by 3 bases, and 12 bases separated the two germline ends.

This chain uses TRBV6-5 with TRBJ1-5; no clear D. Germline V lookup: CDR1 MNHEY, CDR2 SVGAGI. V was pared by 10 bases and J by 5 bases, with 15 bases between. The CDR3 covers 13 residues. In DNA, the CDR3 is TGTGCCACCAGCCCGGGTCTCCATCAGCCCCAGCATTTT. Translating it yields CATSPGLHQPQHF.

The chain is built from TRBV7-9 and TRBJ2-3, with D possibly TRBD2 on 6 matching bases. Germline V gives CDR1 SEHNR, CDR2 FQNEAQ (reference sequence). V was trimmed by 7 bases and J by 4 bases, leaving 12 bases between them. This CDR3 has 13 amino acids. The CDR3 coding sequence is TGTGCCAGCACCACGTGGGGGGCAGATACGCAGTATTTT. Translated, it gives CASTTWGADTQYF.

This rearrangement joins TRBV6-5 to TRBJ2-1; TRBD1 matches at 9 bases. J lost 3 bases, V lost 5 bases, and 2 bases had no gene match. CDR1 is MNHEY, CDR2 SVGAGI, per germline. This CDR3 has 14 amino acids. CDR3: CASSRGQGYNEQFF. The CDR3 region has the DNA TGTGCCAGCAGTAGGGGACAGGGCTACAATGAGCAGTTCTTC.

The genes are TRBV7-2 and TRBJ1-1; the match to TRBD1 covers 9 bases. This CDR3 has 15 amino acids. The V segment lost 6 bases and the J segment 10 bases; nucleotides outside the gene matches: 15. CDR1 SGHTA and CDR2 FQGNSA come from the germline V gene. The CDR3 nucleotides are TGTGCCAGCAGAGACCCGGCTCACAGGGGGCACGTAGCTTTCTTT. It is translated as CASRDPAHRGHVAFF.

The J gene is TRBJ1-3, the V gene TRBV6-5, with D possibly matching TRBD1 (5 bases). V lost 0 bases and J lost 3, with 12 bases in between. The CDR3 contains 16 residues. The germline gives CDR1 MNHEY, CDR2 SVGAGI. DNA of the CDR3: TGTGCCAGCAGTTACTCTCAGGGAATCGTTGGAAACACCATATATTTT. It specifies CASSYSQGIVGNTIYF.

This chain uses TRBV5-4 with TRBJ1-5; D is ambiguous. CDR3 length: 14 amino acids. V lost 5 bases to trimming and J lost 6 bases, with 15 bases between them. From germline, CDR1 is SGHNT and CDR2 YYREEE (reference sequence). The CDR3 DNA reads TGTGCCAGCAGTCAAACCCCGGGTAGTCAGCCCCAGCATTTT. Protein: CASSQTPGSQPQHF.

This chain uses TRBV6-1 with TRBJ2-3, with D unclear. The length of the CDR3 is 14 residues. The V and J ends lost 3 bases and 9 bases respectively, with 16 bases between them. Germline V gene lookup returns CDR1 MNHNS and CDR2 SASEGT. In DNA form, the CDR3 reads TGTGCCAGCAGTGACCCGGTGGATACAGTAACGCAGTATTTT. It yields the protein CASSDPVDTVTQYF.

The chain recombines TRBV7-3 with TRBJ2-6, with no clear D. CDR1 SGHTA and CDR2 FQGTGA come from the germline V gene. The CDR3 has 17 amino acids. V lost 1 base to trimming and J lost 0 bases, with 10 bases between them. CDR3 sequence (DNA): TGTGCCAGCAGCTTAAAAAGGCCGGGCTCTGGGGCCAACGTCCTGACTTTC. Translated: CASSLKRPGSGANVLTF.

This chain uses TRBV12-3 or TRBV12-4 with TRBJ2-5; no definite D call. The CDR3 runs 12 residues. V lost 3 bases and J lost 0, with 2 bases in between. The CDR3 coding sequence is TGTGCCAGCAGTTTTAACCAAGAGACCCAGTACTTC. It is translated as CASSFNQETQYF.

The CDR3 coding sequence is TGTGCCAGCAGCCCGCAGGTGGCGTTAGATACGCAGTATTTT. As protein: CASSPQVALDTQYF. V gene TRBV9 combines with J gene TRBJ2-3; D is uncertain. V was clipped by 4 bases and J by 5 bases, with 14 bases between them. There are 14 residues in the CDR3. Germline V gene sequence: CDR1 SGDLS, CDR2 YYNGEE.

The CDR3 is CASALGLRETQYF. The CDR3 DNA reads as TGTGCCAGTGCCCTGGGCCTCCGAGAGACCCAGTACTTC. The chain links TRBV19 to TRBJ2-5; D is uncertain. Deletions cut 8 bases from V and 4 bases from J, with 14 bases between. Germline V gene lookup returns CDR1 LNHDA and CDR2 SQIVND (reference sequence). The CDR3 has 13 residues. The full variable domain, its missing parts supplied by reference TRBV19 and TRBJ2-5, is DGGITQSPKYLFRKEGQNVTLSCEQNLNHDAMYWYRQDPGQGLRLIYYSQIVNDFQKGDIAEGYSVSREKKESFPLTVTSAQKNPTAFYLCASALGLRETQYFGPGTRLLVL.

The chain joins TRBV7-9 to TRBJ1-5; no firm D call. In germline, CDR1 is SEHNR, CDR2 FQNEAQ (reference sequence). V lost 8 bases, J lost 2 bases, and 7 bases lay in between. There are 12 residues in the CDR3. For the CDR3, the DNA is TGTGCCAGCGCGGCTGGCAATCAGCCCCAGCATTTT. This sequence encodes CASAAGNQPQHF.

The rearrangement joins TRBV6-5 to TRBJ2-3; D not certain. V was cut by 4 bases and J by 5 bases, with 7 bases left in between. Germline CDR1 and CDR2: MNHEY and SVGAGI. The CDR3 totals 12 residues. CDR3 in DNA: TGTGCCAGCAGTTCATTAGAAGATACGCAGTATTTT. This translates into CASSSLEDTQYF.

The chain employs TRBV5-1 and TRBJ2-7; possibly TRBD2 for D (6 bases). V lost 4 bases to trimming and J lost 6 bases, with 14 bases between them. Germline V gene lookup returns CDR1 SGHRS and CDR2 YFSETQ. The CDR3 runs to 13 residues. The CDR3 reads CASSPGLYGEQYF. In DNA, the CDR3 is TGCGCCAGCAGCCCGGGACTTTATGGCGAGCAGTACTTC.

This chain connects TRBV5-4 to TRBJ2-1, with 8 bases identical to TRBD2. Germline CDR1 is SGHNT and CDR2 is YYREEE (reference sequence). The CDR3 is made up of 14 amino acids. Losses at the gene ends were 4 bases for V and 6 bases for J; bases not matched to a gene: 6. The CDR3 DNA is TGTGCCAGCAGCCCATCCGGGACTAGCAATGAGCAGTTCTTC. It translates to CASSPSGTSNEQFF.

V usage is TRBV5-1 and J usage is TRBJ2-3; maybe TRBD1 (6 bases). Trimming left V 4 bases short and J 0 bases short, with 9 bases between. This CDR3 is built from 14 residues. Germline CDR1 reads SGHRS; CDR2 reads YFSETQ. The CDR3 sequence is CASSEGDSTDTQYF. CDR3 DNA sequence: TGCGCCAGCAGCGAGGGGGACAGCACAGATACGCAGTATTTT.

The V and J genes are TRBV5-4 and TRBJ1-2; D is ambiguous. Per the germline V gene, CDR1 is SGHNT and CDR2 is YYREEE (reference sequence). Between the trimmed V and J ends, which lost 0 bases and 13 bases, there was a span of 16 bases. CDR3 length: 13 amino acids. The CDR3 DNA follows: TGTGCCAGCAGCTTGGAGGCGGGAGATAGGCTCACCTTC. This translates into CASSLEAGDRLTF.